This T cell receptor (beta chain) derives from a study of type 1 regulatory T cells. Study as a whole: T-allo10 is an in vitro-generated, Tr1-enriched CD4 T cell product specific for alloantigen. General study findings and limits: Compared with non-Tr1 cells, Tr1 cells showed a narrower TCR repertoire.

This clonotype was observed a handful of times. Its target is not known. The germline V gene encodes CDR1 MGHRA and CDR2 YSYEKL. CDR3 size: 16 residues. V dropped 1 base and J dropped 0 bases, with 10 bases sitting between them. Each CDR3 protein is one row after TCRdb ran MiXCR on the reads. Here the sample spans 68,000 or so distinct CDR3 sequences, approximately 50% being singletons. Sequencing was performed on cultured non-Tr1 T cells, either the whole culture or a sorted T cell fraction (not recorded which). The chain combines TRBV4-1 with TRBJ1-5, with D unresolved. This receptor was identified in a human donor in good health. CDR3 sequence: CASSQVRANSNQPQHF. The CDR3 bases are TGCGCCAGCAGCCAAGTTCGGGCCAATAGCAATCAGCCCCAGCATTTT.